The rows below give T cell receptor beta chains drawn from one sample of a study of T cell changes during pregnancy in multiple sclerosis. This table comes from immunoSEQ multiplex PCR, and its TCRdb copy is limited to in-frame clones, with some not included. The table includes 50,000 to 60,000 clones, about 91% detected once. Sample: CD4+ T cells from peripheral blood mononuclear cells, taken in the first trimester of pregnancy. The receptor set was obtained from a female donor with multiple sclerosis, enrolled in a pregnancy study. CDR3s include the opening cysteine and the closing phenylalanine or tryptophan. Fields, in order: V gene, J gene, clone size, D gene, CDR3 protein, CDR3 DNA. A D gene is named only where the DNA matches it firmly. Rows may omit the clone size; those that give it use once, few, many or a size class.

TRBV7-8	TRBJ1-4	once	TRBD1	CASSRDRGNEKLFF	TGTGCCAGCAGCCGGGACAGGGGGAACGAAAAACTGTTTTTT
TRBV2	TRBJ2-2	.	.	CASSETEQNTGELFF	TGTGCCAGCAGCGAGACAGAACAGAACACCGGGGAGCTGTTTTTT
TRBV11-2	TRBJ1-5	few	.	CASSVTGSSGQPQHF	TGTGCCAGCAGCGTTACAGGGAGTTCAGGGCAGCCCCAGCATTTT
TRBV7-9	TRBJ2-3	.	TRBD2	CSGGLTDTQYF	TGTAGCGGGGGTTTAACAGATACGCAGTATTTT
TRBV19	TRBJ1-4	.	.	CASSAERDLGGEKLFF	TGTGCCAGTAGTGCTGAACGGGACTTGGGGGGGGAAAAACTGTTTTTT
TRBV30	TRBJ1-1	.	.	CACTSKMNTEAFF	TGTGCCTGTACCAGTAAGATGAACACTGAAGCTTTCTTT
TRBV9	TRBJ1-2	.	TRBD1	CASSLGQGPNYGYTF	TGTGCCAGCAGCTTGGGACAGGGTCCTAACTATGGCTACACCTTC
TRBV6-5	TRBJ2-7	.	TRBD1	CASSLPGQGRYEQYF	TGTGCCAGCAGCTTACCGGGACAGGGTCGCTACGAGCAGTACTTC
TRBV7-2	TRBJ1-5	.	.	CASSLRGGYSNQPQHF	TGTGCCAGCAGCTTACGCGGGGGGTATAGCAATCAGCCCCAGCATTTT
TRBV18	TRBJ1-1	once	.	CASSPKDSNMNTEAFF	TGTGCCAGCTCACCAAAGGACAGTAATATGAACACTGAAGCTTTCTTT
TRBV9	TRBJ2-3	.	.	CASSVVEDTQYF	TGTGCCAGCAGCGTAGTTGAGGATACGCAGTATTTT
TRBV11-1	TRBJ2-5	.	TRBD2	CASSRTSGGGRGFKETQYF	TGTGCCAGCAGCCGGACTAGCGGGGGGGGCCGGGGCTTCAAAGAGACCCAGTACTTC
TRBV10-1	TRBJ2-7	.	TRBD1	CASRQGANYEQYF	TGCGCCAGCAGACAGGGGGCGAACTACGAGCAGTACTTC
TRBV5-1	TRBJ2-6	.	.	CASSLASGANVLTF	TGCGCCAGCAGCTTGGCATCTGGGGCCAACGTCCTGACTTTC
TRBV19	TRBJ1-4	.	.	CASRRGGEKLFF	TGTGCCAGTAGAAGGGGAGGAGAAAAACTGTTTTTT
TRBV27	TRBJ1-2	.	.	CASSRGSFVHYGYTF	TGTGCCAGCAGTAGGGGGTCTTTTGTCCACTATGGCTACACCTTC
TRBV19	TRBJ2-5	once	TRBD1	CASLSRQGVESETQYF	TGTGCCAGCCTCTCCCGCCAGGGGGTGGAAAGCGAGACCCAGTACTTC
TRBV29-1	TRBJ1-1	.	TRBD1	CSAGTVNTEAFF	TGCAGCGCCGGGACAGTGAACACTGAAGCTTTCTTT
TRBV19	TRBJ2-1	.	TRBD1	CASSPLTGAHEQFF	TGTGCCAGTAGTCCTCTGACAGGGGCCCATGAGCAGTTCTTC
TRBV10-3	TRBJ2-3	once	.	CAISEKRQETSTDTQYF	TGTGCCATCAGTGAGAAAAGACAGGAAACTAGCACAGATACGCAGTATTTT
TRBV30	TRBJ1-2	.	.	CAWSGGGDYTF	TGTGCCTGGAGTGGCGGGGGGGACTACACCTTC
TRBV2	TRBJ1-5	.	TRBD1	CASAMDRINQPQHF	TGTGCCAGTGCCATGGACAGGATAAATCAGCCCCAGCATTTT
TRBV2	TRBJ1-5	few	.	CASGKDTSNQPQHF	TGTGCCAGCGGAAAGGACACGAGCAATCAGCCCCAGCATTTT
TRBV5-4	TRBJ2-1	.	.	CASSLSSEQFF	TGTGCCAGCAGCTTGAGCTCTGAGCAGTTCTTC
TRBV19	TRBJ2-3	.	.	CASSMSGTDTQYF	TGTGCCAGTAGTATGAGCGGCACAGATACGCAGTATTTT
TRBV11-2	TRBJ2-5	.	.	CASSLSVGEQETQYF	TGTGCCAGCAGCTTATCGGTCGGGGAACAAGAGACCCAGTACTTC
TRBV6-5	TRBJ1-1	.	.	CASSRTGFDTEAFF	TGTGCCAGCAGCCGTACAGGGTTTGACACTGAAGCTTTCTTT
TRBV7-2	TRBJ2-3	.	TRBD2	CASRNAGGPPWGTQYF	TGTGCCAGCAGGAACGCGGGGGGGCCTCCTTGGGGTACGCAGTATTTT
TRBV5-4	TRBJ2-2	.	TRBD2	CASSPREANTGELFF	TGTGCCAGCAGTCCCCGGGAGGCAAACACCGGGGAGCTGTTTTTT
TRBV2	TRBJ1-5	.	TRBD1	CASSPPGQIPYQPQHF	TGTGCCAGCAGTCCCCCGGGACAGATACCTTATCAGCCCCAGCATTTT
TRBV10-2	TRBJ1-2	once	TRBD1	CASSEGQGPYGYTF	TGCGCCAGCAGTGAGGGACAGGGGCCTTATGGCTACACCTTC
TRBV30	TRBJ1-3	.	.	CAWSVSGGNTIYF	TGTGCCTGGAGTGTCTCGGGTGGAAACACCATATATTTT
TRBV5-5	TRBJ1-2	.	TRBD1	CASSLLTGGYGYTF	TGTGCCAGCAGCTTGCTAACAGGGGGCTATGGCTACACCTTC
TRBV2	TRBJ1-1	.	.	CASSPTAWNTEAFF	TGTGCCAGCAGCCCGACTGCCTGGAACACTGAAGCTTTCTTT
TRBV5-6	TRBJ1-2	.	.	CASTRESWENYGYTF	TGTGCCAGCACCAGAGAGAGTTGGGAGAACTATGGCTACACCTTC
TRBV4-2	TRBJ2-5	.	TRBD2	CASSQLRAGGPETQYF	TGTGCCAGCAGCCAACTCCGGGCGGGGGGGCCGGAGACCCAGTACTTC
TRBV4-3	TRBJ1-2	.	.	CASSQDLAQARTYGYTF	TGCGCCAGCAGCCAAGATTTAGCACAAGCTCGTACTTATGGCTACACCTTC
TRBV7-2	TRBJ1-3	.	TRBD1	CASSLDRAGNTIYF	TGTGCCAGCAGCCTAGACAGGGCTGGAAACACCATATATTTT
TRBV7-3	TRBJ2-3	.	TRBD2	CASSLDPAGGGDTQYF	TGTGCCAGCAGCTTAGATCCAGCGGGGGGGGGAGATACGCAGTATTTT
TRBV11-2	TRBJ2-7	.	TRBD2	CASSLVRGFEQYF	TGTGCCAGCAGCTTAGTGCGGGGGTTCGAGCAGTACTTC
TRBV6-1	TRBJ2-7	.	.	CASSVEQNYEQYF	TGTGCCAGCAGTGTGGAACAGAACTACGAGCAGTACTTC
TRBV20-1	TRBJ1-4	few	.	CSALNEKLFF	TGCAGTGCCCTGAATGAAAAACTGTTTTTT
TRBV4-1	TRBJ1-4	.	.	CASSQLSQGNKPGGKKLFF	TGCGCCAGCAGCCAGCTTTCACAGGGAAATAAGCCCGGAGGAAAAAAACTGTTTTTT
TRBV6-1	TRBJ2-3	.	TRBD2	CASSEALTSGGDTQYF	TGTGCCAGCAGTGAAGCGCTGACTAGCGGGGGAGATACGCAGTATTTT
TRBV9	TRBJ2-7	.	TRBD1	CASSAGQGPYEQYF	TGTGCCAGCAGCGCCGGACAGGGGCCCTACGAGCAGTACTTC
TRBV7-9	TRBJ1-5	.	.	CASSFGGDQPQHF	TGTGCCAGCAGTTTCGGAGGGGATCAGCCCCAGCATTTT
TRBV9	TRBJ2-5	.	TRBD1	CASSPGDREEVETQYF	TGTGCCAGCAGCCCCGGAGACAGGGAAGAGGTAGAGACCCAGTACTTC
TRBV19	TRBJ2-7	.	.	CATTTPTREQYF	TGTGCCACAACAACCCCTACGAGGGAGCAGTACTTC
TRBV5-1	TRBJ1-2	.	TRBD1	CASSLDWGTGARGYTF	TGCGCCAGCAGCTTGGATTGGGGGACAGGGGCTCGGGGCTACACCTTC
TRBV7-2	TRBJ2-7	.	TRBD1	CASSRGQGASYEQYF	TGTGCCAGCAGCCGAGGACAGGGGGCCTCCTACGAGCAGTACTTC
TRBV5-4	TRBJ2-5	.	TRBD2	CASKVAGGLQETQYF	TGTGCCAGCAAAGTAGCGGGGGGCCTCCAAGAGACCCAGTACTTC